The rows below give T cell receptor beta chains drawn from one sample of a study of regulatory T cells in long-lasting Graves disease. TCRdb itself ran the multiplex PCR reads through MiXCR, one entry per CDR3 protein. The data contain approximately 360,000 distinct CDR3 sequences, roughly 25% of them singletons. This specimen was peripheral blood mononuclear cells (PBMCs), taken when the disease was refractory, from a patient treated with antithyroid drugs. The receptor source for this set is a woman between 40 and 50 years old with Graves disease. Both conserved end residues are part of each CDR3. The D gene is left open where the match is weak. Clone sizes are given selectively: once, few, many, or a class where the clone is expanded.

V	J	D	size	DNA	CDR3
TRBV29-1	TRBJ1-2	NA	few	TGCAGCGTCCCTGGTGGCGGCTACACCTTC	CSVPGGGYTF
TRBV18	TRBJ1-1	NA	few	TGTGCCAGCTCACCCGGGGGCGGATCGAACACTGAAGCTTTCTTT	CASSPGGGSNTEAFF
TRBV7-6	TRBJ2-7	NA	many	TGTGCCAGCAGCTTAGAGGTTCGGCAGCTTGCCGAGCAGTACTTC	CASSLEVRQLAEQYF
TRBV7-2	TRBJ1-5	NA	few	TGTGCCAGCAGCCCGCTGGGCGGGGGCGGTCAGCCCCAGCATTTT	CASSPLGGGGQPQHF
TRBV6-5	TRBJ2-7	NA	many	TGTGCCAGCAGTTACGGGGGAGGCTGGGAGCAGTACTTC	CASSYGGGWEQYF
TRBV3-1	TRBJ2-7	NA	NA	TGTGCCAGCAGCCAAGATTTAGGGGTAGTAGGCGAGCCGCACTTC	CASSQDLGVVGEPHF
TRBV2	TRBJ1-5	TRBD1	many	TGTGCCAGCAGTCGACAGGGGGCCGGGAGTCAGCCCCAGCATTTT	CASSRQGAGSQPQHF
TRBV20-1	TRBJ1-1	NA	many	TGCAGTGCTAGAGAACCGGGACAACTGAACACTGAAGCTTTCTTT	CSAREPGQLNTEAFF
TRBV5-4	TRBJ1-1	NA	NA	TGTGCCAGCAGCTTAGCGAATGAAGCTTTCTTT	CASSLANEAFF
TRBV20-1	TRBJ2-2	NA	NA	TGCAGTGTTAGGTCCCCGGGGACCGGGGAGCTGTTTTTT	CSVRSPGTGELFF
TRBV6-2/TRBV6-3	TRBJ1-5	TRBD1	many	TGTGCCAGCAGTGAAGCAGGGGGTAACCAGCCCCAGCATTTT	CASSEAGGNQPQHF